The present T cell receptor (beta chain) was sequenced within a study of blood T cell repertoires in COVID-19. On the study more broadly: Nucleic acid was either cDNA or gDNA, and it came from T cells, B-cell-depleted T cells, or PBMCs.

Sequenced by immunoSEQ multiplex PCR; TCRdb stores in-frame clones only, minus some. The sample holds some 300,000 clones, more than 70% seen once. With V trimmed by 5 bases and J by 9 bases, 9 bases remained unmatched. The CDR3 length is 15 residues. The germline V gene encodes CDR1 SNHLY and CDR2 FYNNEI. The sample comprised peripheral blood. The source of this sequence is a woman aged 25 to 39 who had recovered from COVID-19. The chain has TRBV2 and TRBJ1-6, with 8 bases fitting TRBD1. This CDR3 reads CASSTDREVGSPLHF. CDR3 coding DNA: TGTGCCAGCAGTACGGACAGGGAGGTTGGTTCACCCCTCCACTTT.